The entry below describes one TCR beta chain. J was trimmed by 2 bases and V by 5 bases; bases with no gene match: 4. CDR3 length: 15 residues. Germline-derived CDR1 and CDR2 are MNHEY and SVGAGI. Method: immunoSEQ multiplex PCR; TCRdb's copy keeps in-frame clones and lacks some. The sample consists of 15,000 to 20,000 clones, about 93% of them appearing once. This entry comes from a study of graft-versus-host responses after intestinal transplantation. Specimen: PBMCs, collected approximately 370 days after transplant. The chain couples TRBV6-5 to TRBJ2-3; 10 bases match TRBD1. The TCR was taken from a human patient who received an intestinal transplant, so some T cells may come from the graft donor. CDR3 DNA: TGTGCCAGCAGTAGGACAGGGGGAAACACAGATACGCAGTATTTT. Protein sequence: CASSRTGGNTDTQYF.